The T cell receptor (beta chain) described here comes from a study of shared clonotypes between healthy human individuals. In the original analysis: Sequence data from immunoSEQ were junction-only and lacked quality scores; consequently, filtering differed. Here immunoSEQ multiplex PCR was the method, and the copy in TCRdb shows in-frame clones only, minus some. D and trimming were read from the DNA, whereas the V and J calls and clone size are those reported in that table. Of about 2,100,000 clones listed, 93% are singletons. As to this clone: Its antigen is undetermined. The sample carries other DNA sequences with the same CDR3.

Study conclusions and caveats: Clonotypes which were not shared had lower generation probabilities than clonotypes that all four donors shared.

Trimming removed 3 bases from V and 1 base from J, with 4 bases in between. CDR3 size: 12 residues. Germline V CDR1 and CDR2: SGDLS, YYNGEE. Naivety among CD8 cells was defined by CD45RO negativity and positive CCR7 selection, thereby excluding terminally differentiated effector memory CD45RA+ cells. The genes are TRBV9 and TRBJ1-1; D gene unclear. This sequence originates from a man younger than 35 in good health. Some clones in this sample may be carry-over from other donors' samples. The source material was naive CD8+ T cells from PBMCs. Written as DNA, the CDR3 is TGTGCCAGCAGCGGCCGGAACACTGAAGCTTTCTTT. Translation: CASSGRNTEAFF.